These 16 T cell receptor beta chains were sequenced from one sample in a study of spatial heterogeneity in lung cancer. Time point meaning: blood at routine non-recurrence follow-up after resection. Tumor, nontumor lung or frozen PBMC supplied whole RNA, sequenced without sorting. One entry per CDR3 protein, called by TCRdb with MiXCR from the 5' RACE reads. Of more than 25,000 distinct CDR3 sequences listed, roughly 5.5% were seen once; the top ten hold around 21%. Sequenced material: PBMCs, taken at follow-up. Receptors were obtained from a male donor with early-stage non-small cell lung cancer.

This clonotype was counted ten times or more. V gene TRBV10-3 combines with J gene TRBJ1-4; 8 bases fit TRBD1. Germline CDR1 reads ENHRY; CDR2 reads SYGVKD. With V trimmed by 8 bases and J by 4 bases, 3 bases remained unmatched. The CDR3 is 13 residues long. CDR3 DNA sequence: TGTGCCATCTTCGACAGGGGTAATGAAAAACTGTTTTTT. Encoded protein: CAIFDRGNEKLFF.

There are many counts of this clonotype. The J gene is TRBJ2-7, the V gene TRBV7-9, with a tentative D call TRBD1 (5 bases). Trimming stripped 3 bases from V and 4 bases from J, with 13 bases between. This CDR3 is 14 amino acids long. Germline V gene data show CDR1 as SEHNR and CDR2 as FQNEAQ (reference sequence). For the CDR3, the DNA is TGTGCCAGCAGCTTTCAGGGCAGGCTATACGAGCAGTACTTC. This translates into CASSFQGRLYEQYF.

This clonotype occurred a few times. The chain is built from TRBV5-1 and TRBJ2-1; no definite D call. The CDR3 consists of 14 residues. Trimming pared 1 base from V and 7 bases from J, leaving 12 bases between. The V gene's germline CDR1 is SGHRS and CDR2 YFSETQ. The CDR3 DNA is TGCGCCAGCAGCTTGAGGACCAGTATTAATGAGCAGTTCTTC. Amino acids: CASSLRTSINEQFF. Combining the CDR3 with reference TRBV5-1 and TRBJ2-1 gives the whole variable domain KAGVTQTPRYLIKTRGQQVTLSCSPISGHRSVSWYQQTPGQGLQFLFEYFSETQRNKGNFPGRFSGRQFSNSRSEMNVSTLELGDSALYLCASSLRTSINEQFFGPGTRLTVL.

By share, this clonotype ranks as medium-sized. The chain carries TRBV4-3 and TRBJ1-3; D is unresolved. The CDR3 runs 17 residues. Germline V lookup: CDR1 LGHNA, CDR2 YSLEER. Trimming removed 0 bases from V and 0 bases from J, with 12 bases in between. The CDR3 nucleotides read TGCGCCAGCAGCCAAGATCCCGCAGGCTTCTCTGGAAACACCATATATTTT. Protein product: CASSQDPAGFSGNTIYF.

This clonotype was seen at least ten times. This rearrangement joins TRBV7-2 to TRBJ1-6; D may be TRBD1 (6 bases). V lost 5 bases and J lost 11, with 10 bases in between. This CDR3 has 12 residues. Per germline, CDR1 SGHTA and CDR2 FQGNSA. Here the CDR3 reads CASSVTGTPLHF. CDR3 nucleotide sequence: TGTGCCAGCAGCGTAACAGGGACACCCCTCCACTTT.

This clonotype has ten or more counts. The chain combines TRBV7-8 with TRBJ2-2; the D is unclear. This CDR3 contains 16 residues. Germline V gives CDR1 SGHVS, CDR2 FQNEAQ. Trimming pared 1 base from V and 1 base from J, leaving 10 bases between. CDR3 sequence (DNA): TGTGCCAGCAGCTTAGAGTATGCAGGGAACACCGGGGAGCTGTTTTTT. Translation gives CASSLEYAGNTGELFF. Full variable domain (remainder filled in from reference TRBV7-8 and TRBJ2-2): GAGVSQSPRYKVAKRGQDVALRCDPISGHVSLFWYQQALGQGPEFLTYFQNEAQLDKSGLPSDRFFAERPEGSVSTLKIQRTQQEDSAVYLCASSLEYAGNTGELFFGEGSRLTVL.

This clonotype was counted between two and nine times. The V and J genes are TRBV12-3 or TRBV12-4 and TRBJ2-7, with unresolved D. This CDR3 has 13 residues. With 3 bases removed from V and 4 bases from J, the gap between germline ends came to 10 bases. The CDR3 sequence: CASSLLPQYEQYV. The CDR3 DNA is TGTGCCAGCAGTTTGCTCCCCCAATACGAGCAGTACGTC.

In its sample, this clonotype was seen many times. The V and J genes are TRBV10-3 and TRBJ1-1; weak D call: TRBD1 (5 bases). CDR1 and CDR2 from the germline V gene are ENHRY and SYGVKD. This CDR3 region has 15 residues. V gave up 0 bases and J gave up 7 bases, with 15 bases separating them. The CDR3 sequence is CAISESPDRSGEAFF. Here the CDR3 DNA reads TGTGCCATCAGTGAGTCCCCAGACAGATCAGGTGAAGCTTTCTTT.

This clonotype was detected many times. The rearrangement links TRBV5-6 to TRBJ2-1; D call uncertain. V gave up 0 bases and J gave up 11 bases, with 9 bases separating them. The CDR3 spans 12 residues. Germline CDR1 SGHDT, CDR2 YYEEEE. This chain's CDR3 is CASSLDVSQQFF. CDR3 DNA sequence: TGTGCCAGCAGCTTGGATGTTTCCCAGCAGTTCTTC.

The V gene is TRBV30, the J gene TRBJ2-2; 11 bases map to TRBD2. The CDR3 runs to 19 residues. Germline V gene lookup returns CDR1 GTSNPN and CDR2 SVGIG (reference sequence). V was clipped by 1 base and J by 2 bases; unmatched bases: 12. In nucleotides, the CDR3 is TGTGCCTGGAGTGGACTAGCGGGAACGGGAGTGTCAAACACCGGGGAGCTGTTTTTT. Its protein is CAWSGLAGTGVSNTGELFF.

In its sample, this clonotype was seen many times. The rearrangement links TRBV24-1 to TRBJ1-5; D ambiguous. Germline loops: CDR1 KGHDR, CDR2 SFDVKD. Trimming cost V 5 bases and J 5 bases, with 9 bases left between them. This CDR3 spans 13 amino acids. This CDR3 reads CATSATGYQPQHF. CDR3 bases: TGTGCCACCAGTGCAACGGGTTATCAGCCCCAGCATTTT.

This clonotype was recorded at least ten times. The chain employs TRBV27 and TRBJ2-1, with 10 bases aligning to TRBD2. V gave up 4 bases and J gave up 8 bases; unmatched junction bases: 8. The germline CDR1 and CDR2 sequences are MNHEY and SMNVEV (reference sequence). The CDR3 covers 15 residues. CDR3: CASSSSGGVVYEQFF. As DNA, the CDR3 is TGTGCCAGCAGTTCCAGCGGGGGGGTTGTTTATGAGCAGTTCTTC.

The chain links TRBV12-3 or TRBV12-4 to TRBJ2-1; tentatively, D is TRBD2 (6 bases). V dropped 5 bases and J dropped 7 bases, with 18 bases sitting between them. The CDR3 covers 15 residues. The CDR3 loop is CASSPSGGLGNEQFF. In nucleotides, the CDR3 is TGTGCCAGCAGTCCCTCCGGAGGGCTGGGTAATGAGCAGTTCTTC.

This clonotype was recorded many times. An end of the junction does not agree with germline; a read error may underlie this. This chain joins TRBV7-2 and TRBJ2-5; 12 nucleotides align to TRBD1. Per germline, CDR1 SGHTA and CDR2 FQGNSA. There are 15 residues in the CDR3. The CDR3, as DNA: TGTGCCAGCAGCTCAGGGACAGGGGGCCAAGGGACCCAGTACTTC. This translates into CASSSGTGGQGTQYF. The whole variable domain, remainder taken from reference TRBV7-2 and TRBJ2-5, is GAGVSQSPSNKVTEKGKDVELRCDPISGHTALYWYRQSLGQGLEFLIYFQGNSAPDKSGLPSDRFSAERTGGSVSTLTIQRTQQEDSAVYLCASSSGTGGQGTQYFGPGTRLLVL.

This clonotype appeared many times. The chain is built from TRBV20-1 and TRBJ1-1; D ambiguous. Germline V gives CDR1 DFQATT, CDR2 SNEGSKA (reference sequence). CDR3 length equals 14 residues. V lost 1 base and J 6 bases, leaving 15 bases between the germline ends. CDR3 region: CSARAEGGIPEAFF. For the CDR3, the DNA is TGCAGTGCTAGAGCAGAAGGAGGGATACCTGAAGCTTTCTTT.

This clonotype was counted ten times or more. The V call is TRBV20-1, the J call TRBJ2-5; 15 bases map to TRBD2. Germline CDR1 is DFQATT and CDR2 is SNEGSKA (reference sequence). J lost 0 bases, V lost 6 bases, and 5 bases had no gene match. The CDR3 has 16 amino acids. DNA of the CDR3: TGCAGTGCCGGGACTAGCGGGGGGCCGTACCAAGAGACCCAGTACTTC. Translated: CSAGTSGGPYQETQYF.